Given below is one T cell receptor (beta chain) in context. The antigen is undetermined. Germline V lookup: CDR1 MRHNA, CDR2 SNTAGT. V was clipped by 7 bases and J by 3 bases, with 22 bases between them. The CDR3 is 16 amino acids. TCRdb's table, derived via immunoSEQ multiplex PCR, lists solely in-frame clones and lacks some. Here the sample spans just under 95,000 clones, 80% to 90% being singletons. The record originates from a study of OX40 agonist ivuxolimab in advanced cancers. Across the whole study: A mean age of roughly 62 years, range about 20 to 79, was recorded, and roughly 80% were male.

Findings of the study overall: In the 0.1-3.0 mg/kg groups, partial responders showed among the lowest expansion.

The TCR sequence derives from an adult with an advanced solid tumor such as melanoma, head and neck, liver or kidney cancer. V gene TRBV6-4 combines with J gene TRBJ2-7; no clear D gene. The starting material was CD4+ or CD8+ T cells sorted from blood, obtained in a trial of the OX40 agonist ivuxolimab. CDR3 protein: CASMTYDGRLSYEQYF. The CDR3 region has the DNA TGTGCCAGCATGACCTACGACGGCAGGCTAAGCTACGAGCAGTACTTC.